The 20 T cell receptor beta chains presented below share a single source sample, sequenced in a study of Ad26.COV2.S vaccination and SARS-CoV-2 variants. Treatment indicated: some 20 received Ad26.COV2.S at low or high dose, single or two shots; five or six received placebo; per-sample allocation not given. Sample collection was performed on day 63 after the first vaccine or placebo injection. Data came from immunoSEQ multiplex PCR; TCRdb stores just in-frame clones and leaves some out. The data show more than 400,000 clones, with 80% to 95% seen just once and less than 5.5% held by the top ten. The sequenced sample was peripheral blood, obtained in a trial of Ad26.COV2.S vaccine versus placebo. The receptors derive from a person between 18 and 65 years old who received the Ad26.COV2.S COVID-19 vaccine or a placebo.

This chain links TRBV10-1 with TRBJ2-3; 8 nucleotides agree with TRBD1. V shed 6 bases and J 3 bases; nucleotides not matched to a gene: 11. From germline, CDR1 is WNHNN and CDR2 SYGVQD (reference sequence). The CDR3 runs 16 residues. CDR3 protein: CASRTRTGRFTDTQYF. CDR3 coding DNA: TGCGCCAGCAGGACAAGGACAGGGAGGTTTACAGATACGCAGTATTTT.

The rearrangement uses TRBV23-1 and TRBJ2-7, with D tentatively TRBD1 (6 bases). TRBV23-1 is filed as an ORF, its function uncertain. There are 12 residues in the CDR3. The V end lost 10 bases, the J end lost 3 bases, and 13 bases lay between the germline ends. CDR3 DNA: TGCGCCAAGGACAGATGTAACTACGAGCAGTACTTC. Protein product: CAKDRCNYEQYF.

As concerns this clone: The sample contains more than one DNA sequence encoding this CDR3. The chain carries TRBV29-1 and TRBJ1-1, with 7 bases matching TRBD1. After removal of 5 bases from V and 8 bases from J, the junction contained 2 bases not matched to a gene. The CDR3 covers 10 residues. Germline CDR1 and CDR2: SQVTM and ANQGSEA. The CDR3 reads CSVSDREAFF. CDR3 bases: TGCAGCGTTTCGGACAGGGAAGCTTTCTTT. The variable domain in full, with the rest retrieved from reference TRBV29-1 and TRBJ1-1, is SAVISQKPSRDICQRGTSLTIQCQVDSQVTMMFWYRQQPGQSLTLIATANQGSEATYESGFVIDKFPISRPNLTFSTLTVSNMSPEDSSIYLCSVSDREAFFGQGTRLTVV.

V and J are TRBV6-2 or TRBV6-3 and TRBJ2-1, with D tentatively TRBD1 (6 bases). Trimming shortened V by 6 bases and J by 5 bases, and 20 bases separated the two germline ends. Germline CDR1 reads MNHEY; CDR2 reads SVGEGT. The CDR3 length is 16 residues. The CDR3: CASSPNRERGHNEQFF. The CDR3 nucleotides are TGTGCCAGCAGCCCCAACAGGGAACGGGGCCACAATGAGCAGTTCTTC.

A word on this clone: The sample contains more than one DNA sequence encoding this CDR3. The chain joins TRBV30 to TRBJ2-1; D call uncertain. CDR1 and CDR2 (germline): GTSNPN, SVGIG (reference sequence). CDR3 size: 12 residues. V lost 4 bases, J lost 1 base, and 5 bases lay in between. The CDR3 sequence: CAWTRSYNEQFF. In nucleotides, the CDR3 is TGTGCCTGGACAAGGTCCTACAATGAGCAGTTCTTC.

Only one count was recorded for this clone. This chain joins TRBV19 and TRBJ2-1; D possibly corresponds to TRBD2 (6 bases). CDR3 size: 16 residues. Per the germline V gene, CDR1 is LNHDA and CDR2 is SQIVND (reference sequence). Trimming stripped 3 bases from V and 4 bases from J, with 16 bases between. Here the CDR3 reads CASSIKTPAGYNEQFF. CDR3 coding DNA: TGTGCCAGTAGTATTAAGACTCCCGCGGGATACAATGAGCAGTTCTTC.

The J gene is TRBJ2-1, the V gene TRBV5-6; 12 bases align to TRBD2. CDR1 and CDR2 (germline): SGHDT, YYEEEE. V shed 8 bases and J 7 bases; nucleotides not matched to a gene: 16. CDR3 length equals 17 residues. Written as DNA, the CDR3 is TGTGCCAGTCGGCCCCTCTTAGGACTAGCGGGATTAAATGAGCAGTTCTTC. Translating gives CASRPLLGLAGLNEQFF.

The chain carries TRBV5-8 and TRBJ1-1; possible D gene TRBD1, 6 bases. The CDR3 contains 13 residues. Germline lookup yields CDR1 SGHTS and CDR2 YDEGEE. The germline V and J ends were trimmed by 5 bases and 8 bases, with 16 bases remaining between them. The CDR3 nucleotides read TGTGCCAGCAGGTTAGGACAGACAAGAGAAGCTTTCTTT. Amino acid sequence: CASRLGQTREAFF.

The J gene is TRBJ1-1, the V gene TRBV28; unclear D gene. CDR1 and CDR2 from the germline V gene are MDHEN and SYDVKM. V dropped 5 bases and J dropped 1 base, with 11 bases sitting between them. The CDR3 has 14 residues. The CDR3 here is CASSRRTRNTEAFF. CDR3 sequence (DNA): TGTGCCAGCAGTCGACGAACTAGGAACACTGAAGCTTTCTTT.

The chain carries TRBV7-9 and TRBJ1-4; 7 bases agree with TRBD1. V shed 0 bases and J 2 bases; nucleotides not matched to a gene: 9. Germline CDR1 is SEHNR and CDR2 is FQNEAQ (reference sequence). CDR3 length equals 18 residues. The CDR3 protein is CASSLAQTGFMTNEKLFF. CDR3 nucleotides: TGTGCCAGCAGCTTAGCACAGACAGGGTTTATGACTAATGAAAAACTGTTTTTT.

V gene TRBV9 combines with J gene TRBJ2-5; possibly TRBD2 for D (5 bases). Per the germline V gene, CDR1 is SGDLS and CDR2 is YYNGEE. CDR3 size: 14 residues. The V and J ends lost 2 bases and 0 bases respectively, with 8 bases between them. The CDR3 loop reads CASSVGADQETQYF. The CDR3 nucleotides read TGTGCCAGCAGCGTGGGAGCGGACCAAGAGACCCAGTACTTC.

The chain links TRBV4-1 to TRBJ2-4; a weak D match, TRBD1 (5 bases). The CDR3 is 17 amino acids. Trimming stripped 0 bases from V and 3 bases from J, with 15 bases between. CDR1 and CDR2 from the germline V gene are MGHRA and YSYEKL. The CDR3 DNA sequence: TGCGCCAGCAGCCAAGATGAAAGCGTGACAGTCAAAAACATTCAGTACTTC. It specifies CASSQDESVTVKNIQYF.

The chain links TRBV19 to TRBJ2-7; 7 bases are a match to TRBD2. CDR1 is LNHDA, CDR2 SQIVND, per germline (reference sequence). The CDR3 length is 16 residues. The V gene end was trimmed by 5 bases and the J gene end by 5 bases; junction bases not matched to a gene: 15. The CDR3 loop reads CASSPARWEGVDEQYF. As DNA, the CDR3 is TGTGCCAGTAGTCCCGCGAGGTGGGAGGGTGTTGACGAGCAGTACTTC. The full variable domain, in which reference TRBV19 and TRBJ2-7 provide the parts outside the CDR3, is DGGITQSPKYLFRKEGQNVTLSCEQNLNHDAMYWYRQDPGQGLRLIYYSQIVNDFQKGDIAEGYSVSREKKESFPLTVTSAQKNPTAFYLCASSPARWEGVDEQYFGPGTRLTVT.

This clone appeared once. This chain links TRBV18 with TRBJ2-2; D may correspond to TRBD1 or TRBD2 (5 bases each). Germline V CDR1 and CDR2: KGHSH, LQKENI. V lost 2 bases and J lost 5, with 24 bases in between. The CDR3 spans 19 residues. The CDR3 DNA is TGTGCCAGCTCACCAATCTCGGTCCAGGGCCTTGGAGGTACCGGGGAGCTGTTTTTT. It is translated as CASSPISVQGLGGTGELFF.

The chain links TRBV7-8 to TRBJ2-2, with 9 bases that match TRBD2. This CDR3 is built from 16 residues. Germline CDR1 and CDR2: SGHVS and FQNEAQ. J gave up 7 bases and V 4 bases, and 10 bases lay outside the gene matches. CDR3 amino acids: CASSSTGTSNGGELFF. DNA for the CDR3: TGTGCCAGCAGCTCCACCGGGACTAGCAACGGCGGGGAGCTGTTTTTT.

CDR3 amino acids: CASSHRGLAGNEQFF. CDR3 nucleotide sequence: TGTGCCAGCAGCCACCGGGGACTAGCTGGAAATGAGCAGTTCTTC. The chain has TRBV7-2 and TRBJ2-1, with 9 bases matching TRBD2. The CDR3 consists of 15 residues. The V and J ends lost 5 bases and 7 bases, in that order; junction bases with no gene match: 9. CDR1 SGHTA and CDR2 FQGNSA come from the germline V gene. Complete variable domain (other parts from reference TRBV7-2 and TRBJ2-1): GAGVSQSPSNKVTEKGKDVELRCDPISGHTALYWYRQSLGQGLEFLIYFQGNSAPDKSGLPSDRFSAERTGGSVSTLTIQRTQQEDSAVYLCASSHRGLAGNEQFFGPGTRLTVL.

The V gene is TRBV24-1, the J gene TRBJ2-1; D uncertain. Per germline, CDR1 KGHDR and CDR2 SFDVKD. The CDR3 extends over 16 amino acids. V lost 5 bases to trimming and J lost 0 bases, with 13 bases between them. DNA for the CDR3: TGTGCCACCAGTGCTCAGGAGAGAGGCTCCTACAATGAGCAGTTCTTC. Its protein is CATSAQERGSYNEQFF.

This chain connects TRBV27 to TRBJ2-1; 8 nucleotides agree with TRBD2. This CDR3 has 17 residues. CDR1 is MNHEY and CDR2 is SMNVEV in the germline V gene (reference sequence). V lost 5 bases, J lost 1 base, and 10 bases stayed unmatched. CDR3 residues: CASSPQLAGGSYNEQFF. CDR3 in DNA: TGTGCCAGCAGTCCTCAATTGGCGGGAGGATCCTACAATGAGCAGTTCTTC.

V is TRBV5-4 and J is TRBJ2-7, with D perhaps matching TRBD1 (5 bases). The CDR3 is 12 residues long. V was pared by 5 bases and J by 5 bases, with 11 bases between. Looked up from germline, CDR1 is SGHNT and CDR2 is YYREEE (reference sequence). CDR3 DNA sequence: TGTGCCAGCAGTCAGGGAAGGGACGAGCAGTACTTC. It yields the protein CASSQGRDEQYF.

The V and J genes are TRBV10-3 and TRBJ1-2; 10 nucleotides line up with TRBD1. V shed 6 bases and J 7 bases; nucleotides not matched to a gene: 8. Germline V lookup: CDR1 ENHRY, CDR2 SYGVKD. This CDR3 comprises 14 residues. The CDR3 bases are TGTGCCATCAGCGGGACAGGGGAACGTGGTGGCTACACCTTC. Translation gives CAISGTGERGGYTF.